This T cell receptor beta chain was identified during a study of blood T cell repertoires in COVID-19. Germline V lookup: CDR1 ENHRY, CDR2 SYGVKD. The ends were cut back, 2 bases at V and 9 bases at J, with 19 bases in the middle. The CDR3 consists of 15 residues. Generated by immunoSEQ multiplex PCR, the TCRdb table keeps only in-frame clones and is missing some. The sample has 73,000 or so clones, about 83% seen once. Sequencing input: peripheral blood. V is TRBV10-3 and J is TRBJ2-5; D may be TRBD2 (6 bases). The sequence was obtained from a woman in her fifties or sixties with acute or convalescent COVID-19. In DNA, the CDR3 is TGTGCCATCAGTGAGCCAGATAAGTCCCCGGGGGCCCAGTACTTC. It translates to CAISEPDKSPGAQYF.